The clone carrying this TCR beta chain showed up just a few times. In germline, CDR1 is SEHNR, CDR2 FQNEAQ (reference sequence). Trimming left V 1 base short and J 5 bases short, with 9 bases between. The CDR3 spans 13 residues. TCRdb reprocessed the RT-PCR reads via MiXCR and lists one record per CDR3 protein. The table includes fewer than 800,000 distinct CDR3 sequences, 11% to 15% detected once. Sequences were obtained from memory CD4+ T cells from blood. The source is a female donor in good health, serving as a healthy control. The rearrangement links TRBV7-9 to TRBJ2-7, with D unresolved. CDR3 sequence reads: CASSLVEGHEQYF. The CDR3 DNA reads as TGTGCCAGCAGCTTAGTGGAAGGTCACGAGCAGTACTTC.